These 8 T cell receptor beta chains were all obtained from the same sample, sequenced in a study of blood T cell repertoires in COVID-19. The repertoire was sequenced with immunoSEQ multiplex PCR; TCRdb's copy has only in-frame clones and lacks some. The data show 80,000 to 100,000 clones, with 78% seen just once and roughly 15% held by the top ten. Sample: peripheral blood. The receptors stem from a human donor in a cohort sampled during active COVID-19.

This clone was recorded many times. The gene calls are TRBV4-3 and TRBJ1-2; TRBD1 matches at 8 bases. This CDR3 comprises 13 residues. Germline V gene data show CDR1 as LGHNA and CDR2 as YSLEER. V was clipped by 3 bases and J by 6 bases; unmatched bases: 3. CDR3 bases: TGCGCCAGCAGCCAGAAGACAGGGGATGGCTACACCTTC. As protein: CASSQKTGDGYTF.

The chain uses TRBV19 and TRBJ1-2; 7 positions agree with TRBD1. The V and J ends lost 5 bases and 2 bases, in that order; junction bases with no gene match: 5. Germline-derived CDR1 and CDR2 are LNHDA and SQIVND (reference sequence). The CDR3 covers 14 residues. In nucleotides, the CDR3 is TGTGCCAGTAGTCGGACAGGCGCCAACTATGGCTACACCTTC. As protein: CASSRTGANYGYTF.

This chain links TRBV19 with TRBJ1-5, with a weak D call TRBD1 (6 bases). Trimming removed 3 bases at V and 1 base at J, with 10 bases between. Germline V gene sequence: CDR1 LNHDA, CDR2 SQIVND (reference sequence). This CDR3 has 15 amino acids. CDR3 bases: TGTGCCAGTAGTATGCAGGGGACGAGCAATCAGCCCCAGCATTTT. It encodes CASSMQGTSNQPQHF.

This clone was detected only once. The rearrangement links TRBV27 to TRBJ2-1; TRBD2 might be the D (7 bases). Trimming left V 7 bases short and J 7 bases short, with 23 bases between. Per germline, CDR1 MNHEY and CDR2 SMNVEV (reference sequence). The CDR3 totals 16 residues. This CDR3 is CASTPEGRRGGNEQFF. The CDR3 DNA reads as TGTGCCAGCACCCCGGAGGGCCGTAGGGGGGGTAATGAGCAGTTCTTC.

The V and J genes are TRBV5-1 and TRBJ2-5, with 7 positions matching TRBD2. The CDR3 covers 16 residues. V was pared by 0 bases and J by 1 base, with 6 bases of the junction left unmatched. Per germline, CDR1 SGHRS and CDR2 YFSETQ. The CDR3 DNA reads as TGCGCCAGCAGCTTGGGGCTAGCGGCGCTCCAAGAGACCCAGTACTTC. This codes for CASSLGLAALQETQYF.

This sequence joins TRBV5-6 and TRBJ2-5; no clear D. V lost 0 bases and J 2 bases, leaving 8 bases between the germline ends. Per germline, CDR1 SGHDT and CDR2 YYEEEE. This CDR3 is built from 14 residues. The CDR3: CASSLAPQQETQYF. The CDR3 DNA reads TGTGCCAGCAGCTTGGCGCCACAGCAAGAGACCCAGTACTTC.

This chain links TRBV7-2 with TRBJ2-1, with D possibly TRBD2 on 6 matching bases. Between the trimmed V and J ends, which lost 2 bases and 10 bases, there was a span of 15 bases. Germline CDR1 and CDR2: SGHTA and FQGNSA. The CDR3 spans 14 residues. CDR3 protein: CASSLWGGAGEQFF. CDR3 sequence (DNA): TGTGCCAGCAGCTTATGGGGCGGGGCGGGGGAGCAGTTCTTC.

The J gene is TRBJ2-4, the V gene TRBV25-1, with TRBD1 as a possible D gene (5 bases). Trimming left V 1 base short and J 3 bases short, with 13 bases between. The CDR3 has 16 residues. Germline CDR1 is MGHDK and CDR2 is SYGVNS. The CDR3 bases are TGTGCCAGCAGTGAATTAAGGGGTAGAGGCAAAAACATTCAGTACTTC. Encoded protein: CASSELRGRGKNIQYF. The full variable domain, completed using reference TRBV25-1 and TRBJ2-4, is EADIYQTPRYLVIGTGKKITLECSQTMGHDKMYWYQQDPGMELHLIHYSYGVNSTEKGDLSSESTVSRIRTEHFPLTLESARPSHTSQYLCASSELRGRGKNIQYFGAGTRLSVL.